The sequence of this TCR beta chain was determined in a study of response to subunit inactivated influenza vaccine (dated by TCRdb to about 2018). Regarding the complete study: To follow how T cells responded to a trivalent subunit inactivated influenza vaccine, the researchers relied on deep quantitative profiling of the T cell receptor repertoire. Results and caveats for the whole study, not just this receptor: The authors suggested that each seasonal influenza vaccination may recruit only a limited number of new T cells.

This clonotype was counted a few times. Its antigen is not yet known. No base quality information exists; no much larger clone differs at one position. The cysteine opens and the phenylalanine closes a CDR3 of 12 amino acids. Kept here is only the CDR3 DNA, which spans 36 bases and is read in frame from base 1. The trim is 6 bases for V and 3 bases for J, with a gap of 10 bases between the germline ends. The germline V gene yields SGHDT for CDR1 and YYEEEE for CDR2. Library preparation employed RT-PCR. The sequencer was an Illumina HiSeq 2500. TCRdb itself trimmed the public reads at Q25 with fastp, ran MiXCR and retained productive beta chains. Rows with a matching CDR3 protein are joined into one entry that keeps the most common DNA and genes. Within this sample are approximately 570,000 distinct CDR3 sequences, with roughly 8.2% of them counted one time only. The ten largest clones take up 13% of the sample.

Recombination linked TRBV5-6 to TRBJ2-7; a weak D assignment points to TRBD1 (6 bases agree). The specimen comprised PBMCs from blood, sampled 23 to 25 months after vaccination. This TCR was sampled from a man between 45 and 75 years old who received an inactivated influenza vaccine. Donor details come from another sample of the same person, matched by shared clones. The DNA reads as follows: TGTGCCAGCACCCGGGACAACTACGAGCAGTACTTC. Translation gives CASTRDNYEQYF. Supplemented by the reference TRBV5-6 and TRBJ2-7 proteins around the CDR3, the complete variable domain is DAGVTQSPTHLIKTRGQQVTLRCSPKSGHDTVSWYQQALGQGPQFIFQYYEEEERQRGNFPDRFSGHQFPNYSSELNVNALLLGDSALYLCASTRDNYEQYFGPGTRLTVT.